A single sample gave rise to the 17 T cell receptor beta chains below, sequenced in a study of OX40 agonist ivuxolimab in advanced cancers. Profiling relied on immunoSEQ multiplex PCR, and the TCRdb table lists in-frame clones only, not all of them. The sample shows some 42,000 clones, approximately 90% of them seen only once. Sequences were derived from CD4+ or CD8+ T cells sorted from blood, sampled in a trial of the OX40 agonist ivuxolimab. The receptors come from an adult with an advanced solid tumor such as melanoma, head and neck, liver or kidney cancer.

The chain is built from TRBV28 and TRBJ2-7; 9 positions match TRBD1. Germline CDR1 MDHEN, CDR2 SYDVKM. The V segment lost 4 bases and the J segment 4 bases; nucleotides outside the gene matches: 8. The CDR3 totals 15 residues. The CDR3: CASSSPGQGSYEQYF. The CDR3 DNA sequence: TGTGCCAGCAGTTCTCCGGGACAGGGATCTTACGAGCAGTACTTC.

V is TRBV10-3 and J is TRBJ2-1; 8 nucleotides align to TRBD2. The CDR3 length is 15 residues. V was clipped by 3 bases and J by 7 bases; unmatched bases: 8. In germline, CDR1 is ENHRY, CDR2 SYGVKD. CDR3 residues: CAISDSGGLGNEQFF. In nucleotides, the CDR3 is TGTGCCATCAGTGACTCGGGGGGGCTTGGGAATGAGCAGTTCTTC.

The rearrangement joins TRBV6-6 to TRBJ2-5; D gene ambiguous. This CDR3 is 14 amino acids long. V was clipped by 5 bases and J by 2 bases, with 12 bases between them. CDR1 MNHNY and CDR2 SVGAGI come from the germline V gene (reference sequence). The CDR3 DNA follows: TGTGCCAGCAGTCCACAATGGGGTCAAGAGACCCAGTACTTC. It codes for CASSPQWGQETQYF.

The sample holds one count of this clone. The chain employs TRBV6-1 and TRBJ2-7; D is undetermined. V gave up 2 bases and J gave up 3 bases, with 8 bases separating them. The CDR3 totals 13 residues. The germline gives CDR1 MNHNS, CDR2 SASEGT. The CDR3 reads CASSETQNYEQYF. DNA for the CDR3: TGTGCCAGCAGTGAAACACAGAACTACGAGCAGTACTTC.

The chain recombines TRBV5-5 with TRBJ2-7; 10 bases agree with TRBD2. The V gene end was trimmed by 4 bases and the J gene end by 2 bases; junction bases not matched to a gene: 6. The CDR3 has 15 residues. Germline CDR1 SGHKS, CDR2 YYEKEE (reference sequence). In DNA form, the CDR3 reads TGTGCCAGCAGCCTTAGGACTAGCGGAACCTACGAGCAGTACTTC. Translation: CASSLRTSGTYEQYF.

The V gene is TRBV28, the J gene TRBJ2-5; 9 positions agree with TRBD2. The DNA end lines up better with TRBJ2-7; the J call may be wrong. The CDR3 contains 13 residues. CDR1 is MDHEN and CDR2 is SYDVKM in the germline V gene. CDR3 coding DNA: TGTGCCAGCAGTTACCTAGCGGGATACGAGCAGTACTTC. The encoded protein is CASSYLAGYEQYF.

This chain uses TRBV28 with TRBJ1-1, with D perhaps TRBD1 (6 bases). The length of the CDR3 is 14 residues. Germline CDR1 reads MDHEN; CDR2 reads SYDVKM. Trimming took off 5 bases at V and 2 bases at J, with 12 bases between the two ends. CDR3 sequence (DNA): TGTGCCAGCAGTACAGGGAGGGGAAACACTGAAGCTTTCTTT. It is translated as CASSTGRGNTEAFF.

The chain uses TRBV19 and TRBJ2-3, with 7 nucleotides matching TRBD2. Looked up from germline, CDR1 is LNHDA and CDR2 is SQIVND (reference sequence). This CDR3 is 15 amino acids long. V lost 5 bases to trimming and J lost 2 bases; unmatched junction nucleotides: 7. The CDR3 is CASSSLAENTDTQYF. The CDR3 nucleotides read TGTGCCAGTAGTTCCCTAGCGGAGAACACAGATACGCAGTATTTT.

This chain joins TRBV27 and TRBJ2-7; no reliable D call. Trimming removed 3 bases from V and 6 bases from J, with 9 bases in between. Germline V gene data show CDR1 as MNHEY and CDR2 as SMNVEV (reference sequence). The CDR3 runs to 12 residues. CDR3 protein: CASSLGFGEQYF. The CDR3 DNA follows: TGTGCCAGCAGTTTGGGGTTTGGCGAGCAGTACTTC.

Comments on this clone: A junction boundary mismatches the germline segment, possibly from a read error. This specimen includes other DNA sequences encoding the same CDR3. The rearrangement joins TRBV10-3 to TRBJ1-2; the match to TRBD1 covers 9 bases. The germline V gene encodes CDR1 ENHRY and CDR2 SYGVKD. This CDR3 comprises 14 residues. The CDR3 region has the DNA TGTGCTATCATGGCACAGGGGGCGAACTATGGCTACACCTTC. This translates into CAIMAQGANYGYTF.

The chain joins TRBV28 to TRBJ2-7; 7 bases are shared with TRBD1. Germline assignment: CDR1 MDHEN and CDR2 SYDVKM. With 5 bases clipped from V and 2 bases from J, the junction kept 3 bases outside the gene matches. The CDR3 contains 13 residues. The CDR3 loop is CASSGQATYEQYF. Written as DNA, the CDR3 is TGTGCCAGCAGTGGACAGGCAACCTACGAGCAGTACTTC.

This chain joins TRBV5-6 and TRBJ1-5; possibly TRBD1 for D (5 bases). V was pared by 3 bases and J by 7 bases, with 11 bases between. Germline V gene sequence: CDR1 SGHDT, CDR2 YYEEEE. CDR3 length equals 13 residues. The chain's CDR3 is CASSSRVGQPQHF. The CDR3 region has the DNA TGTGCCAGCAGCTCCAGGGTTGGGCAGCCCCAGCATTTT.

This chain uses TRBV15 with TRBJ1-1; 9 bases are shared with TRBD1. Per germline, CDR1 LNHNV and CDR2 YYDKDF (reference sequence). J lost 11 bases, V lost 1 base, and 8 bases had no gene match. This CDR3 is 14 amino acids long. CDR3 in amino acids: CATSRVSTGGHAFF. CDR3 nucleotide sequence: TGTGCCACCAGCAGAGTATCGACAGGGGGTCATGCTTTCTTT.

J is TRBJ1-5 and V is TRBV10-3, with TRBD1 as a possible D gene (6 bases). The V gene lost 10 bases and the J gene lost 5 bases, with 18 bases spanning the gap. The CDR3 extends over 14 amino acids. Germline CDR1 is ENHRY and CDR2 is SYGVKD. In DNA form, the CDR3 reads TGTGCCACCAACAGGGAGAACGGGGATCAGCCCCAGCATTTT. It is translated as CATNRENGDQPQHF.

This chain uses TRBV5-1 with TRBJ1-6; possible D gene TRBD1, 6 bases. Trimming took 4 bases from V and 7 from J, leaving 12 bases between them. Germline CDR1 and CDR2: SGHRS and YFSETQ. The CDR3 spans 14 residues. CDR3 DNA sequence: TGCGCCAGCAGCGCAGGGGAGAGGAATTCACCCCTCCACTTT. It translates to CASSAGERNSPLHF.

The rearrangement links TRBV7-2 to TRBJ2-7, with a tentative D call TRBD2 (7 bases). The CDR3 sequence is 15 residues long. In germline, CDR1 is SGHTA, CDR2 FQGNSA. Deletions cut 6 bases from V and 2 bases from J, with 17 bases between. This chain's CDR3 is CASSYGGALAYEQYF. The DNA for the CDR3 is TGTGCCAGCAGTTATGGGGGGGCACTAGCCTACGAGCAGTACTTC.

V gene TRBV10-1 combines with J gene TRBJ2-7; TRBD2 matches at 8 bases. After removal of 5 bases from V and 7 bases from J, the junction contained 7 bases not matched to a gene. Germline V gene sequence: CDR1 WNHNN, CDR2 SYGVQD (reference sequence). CDR3 length equals 13 residues. The CDR3 DNA sequence: TGCGCCAGCAGTCTGAGCGGGAGTGGAGAGCAGTACTTC. This gives the protein CASSLSGSGEQYF.